The 9 T cell receptor beta chains below all came from one sample that was sequenced in a study of Ad26.COV2.S vaccination and SARS-CoV-2 variants. Generated by immunoSEQ multiplex PCR, the TCRdb table keeps only in-frame clones and is missing some. This table holds 380,000 or so clones, 86% found once. Stated treatment: about 20 received Ad26.COV2.S at low or high dose, single or two shots; five or six received placebo; per-sample allocation not given. Sampling was performed 63 days after the first vaccine or placebo injection. The sequenced sample was peripheral blood, obtained in a trial of Ad26.COV2.S vaccine versus placebo. The origin of the receptors is a person between 18 and 65 years old who received the Ad26.COV2.S COVID-19 vaccine or a placebo.

The V call is TRBV10-3, the J call TRBJ2-3, with 12 nucleotides matching TRBD2. Germline V gives CDR1 ENHRY, CDR2 SYGVKD. The CDR3 sequence is 19 residues long. V was pared by 4 bases and J by 0 bases, with 11 bases of the junction left unmatched. Written as DNA, the CDR3 is TGTGCCATCAGTGGGCCTGGGACTAGCGGGCCCCTGAGCACAGATACGCAGTATTTT. It yields the protein CAISGPGTSGPLSTDTQYF.

The chain joins TRBV3-1 (or the pseudogene TRBV3-2) to TRBJ2-2, with D possibly being TRBD2 (6 bases). Germline-derived CDR1 and CDR2 are LGHDT and YNNKEL (reference sequence). V was pared by 3 bases and J by 6 bases, with 17 bases between. The CDR3 consists of 16 residues. CDR3 residues: CASSHRTGSLAGELFF. The CDR3 nucleotides read TGTGCCAGCAGCCACCGGACCGGGAGTTTGGCCGGGGAGCTGTTTTTT.

V usage is TRBV11-2 and J usage is TRBJ1-2; maybe TRBD1 (5 bases). Germline V gives CDR1 SGHAT, CDR2 FQNNGV. The CDR3 runs 11 residues. The V end lost 4 bases, the J end lost 7 bases, and 7 bases lay between the germline ends. CDR3 amino acids: CASSSGGGYTF. The CDR3 region has the DNA TGTGCCAGCAGCTCCGGGGGTGGCTACACCTTC.

The V and J genes are TRBV5-1 and TRBJ1-1, with unresolved D. Between the trimmed V and J ends, which lost 0 bases and 5 bases, there was a span of 8 bases. The CDR3 runs to 13 residues. CDR1 is SGHRS, CDR2 YFSETQ, per germline. In nucleotides, the CDR3 is TGCGCCAGCAGCTTGGGGGGTAGGACTGAAGCTTTCTTT. Translating gives CASSLGGRTEAFF.

The rearrangement links TRBV11-2 to TRBJ2-7; a possible D gene is TRBD1 (6 bases). Germline V gene lookup returns CDR1 SGHAT and CDR2 FQNNGV. This CDR3 spans 17 amino acids. Trimming pared 4 bases from V and 4 bases from J, leaving 23 bases between. The CDR3 coding sequence is TGTGCCAGCAGCTCATCAAACTTCAGGGGCAGGAGGTACGAGCAGTACTTC. Its translation is CASSSSNFRGRRYEQYF.

The rearrangement uses TRBV10-2 and TRBJ2-7; the D call may be TRBD1 or TRBD2 (6 bases each). The germline V gene has CDR1 WSHSY and CDR2 SAAADI. Trimming pared 4 bases from V and 1 base from J, leaving 11 bases between. The CDR3 is made up of 14 amino acids. CDR3 sequence (DNA): TGCGCCAGCAGTGCGGGGGCATCGTCCTACGAGCAGTACTTC. This encodes CASSAGASSYEQYF.

CDR3 sequence reads: CASSRTGNNQPQHF. As DNA, the CDR3 is TGTGCCAGCAGCCGGACAGGGAACAATCAGCCCCAGCATTTT. The gene calls are TRBV7-9 and TRBJ1-5, with 8 bases lining up with TRBD1. The germline V gene encodes CDR1 SEHNR and CDR2 FQNEAQ (reference sequence). V gave up 5 bases and J gave up 3 bases; unmatched junction bases: 3. The CDR3 sequence is 14 residues long.

The rearrangement uses TRBV4-3 and TRBJ1-4; D unclear. The CDR3 consists of 16 residues. Trimming took 3 bases from V and 2 from J, leaving 13 bases between them. Germline CDR1 and CDR2: LGHNA and YSLEER. Here the CDR3 DNA reads TGCGCCAGCAGCCACGGCACTGGGGTGACTAATGAAAAACTGTTTTTT. Its translation: CASSHGTGVTNEKLFF.

The chain joins TRBV5-8 to TRBJ2-4; no definite D call. Germline CDR1 SGHTS, CDR2 YDEGEE. The length of the CDR3 is 15 residues. The germline V and J ends were trimmed by 4 bases and 1 base, with 12 bases remaining between them. CDR3 bases: TGTGCCAGCAGCCCTCGGACCCTGGCCAAAAACATTCAGTACTTC. This gives the protein CASSPRTLAKNIQYF.